Included here is one T cell receptor (beta chain) sequence, with context. With V trimmed by 8 bases and J by 4 bases, 8 bases remained unmatched. CDR1 is KGHSH, CDR2 LQKENI, per germline. There are 15 residues in the CDR3. The sample comes from a study of T cell clones after liver transplantation. Clones were sequenced by immunoSEQ multiplex PCR, and TCRdb holds only the in-frame ones, with some missing. The data hold tens of thousands of clones, with 80% to 90% observed a single time. The rearrangement uses TRBV18 and TRBJ2-1, with 10 nucleotides matching TRBD2. This specimen consisted of CD4+ T cells from blood, obtained 48 months after liver transplant. This receptor was identified in a human patient who received a liver transplant. These T cells may partly come from the graft donor. The CDR3 spells CASVQERGGYNEQFF. For the CDR3, the DNA is TGTGCCAGCGTTCAGGAGCGGGGGGGGTACAATGAGCAGTTCTTC.